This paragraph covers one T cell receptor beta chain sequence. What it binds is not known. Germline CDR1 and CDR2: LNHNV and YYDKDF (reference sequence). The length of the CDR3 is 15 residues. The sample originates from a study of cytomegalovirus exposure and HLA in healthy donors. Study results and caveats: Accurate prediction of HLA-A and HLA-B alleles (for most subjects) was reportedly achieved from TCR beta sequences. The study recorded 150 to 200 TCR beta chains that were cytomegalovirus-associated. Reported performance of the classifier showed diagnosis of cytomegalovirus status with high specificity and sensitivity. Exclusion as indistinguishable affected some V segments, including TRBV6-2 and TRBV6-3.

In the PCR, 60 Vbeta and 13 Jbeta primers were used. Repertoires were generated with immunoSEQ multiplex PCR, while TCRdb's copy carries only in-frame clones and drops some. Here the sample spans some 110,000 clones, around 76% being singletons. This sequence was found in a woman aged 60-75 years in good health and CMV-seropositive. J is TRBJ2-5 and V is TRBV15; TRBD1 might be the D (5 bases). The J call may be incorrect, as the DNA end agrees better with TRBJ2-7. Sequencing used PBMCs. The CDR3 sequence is CATSRAARAPSEQYF. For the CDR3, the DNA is TGTGCCACCAGCAGAGCAGCCAGGGCCCCTTCCGAGCAGTACTTC.